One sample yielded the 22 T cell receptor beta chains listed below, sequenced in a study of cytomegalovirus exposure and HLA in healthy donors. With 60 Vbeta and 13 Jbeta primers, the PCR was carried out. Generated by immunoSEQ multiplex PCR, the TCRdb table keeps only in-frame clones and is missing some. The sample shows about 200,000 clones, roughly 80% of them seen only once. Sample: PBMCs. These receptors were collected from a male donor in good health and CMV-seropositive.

Here the CDR3 DNA reads TGTGCCAGCAGTTTTCAGGAGGGTCAGCCCCAGCATTTT. Translated, it gives CASSFQEGQPQHF. This chain links TRBV28 with TRBJ1-5; D remains unclear. Trimming pared 3 bases from V and 6 bases from J, leaving 9 bases between. The germline CDR1 and CDR2 sequences are MDHEN and SYDVKM. The length of the CDR3 is 13 residues.

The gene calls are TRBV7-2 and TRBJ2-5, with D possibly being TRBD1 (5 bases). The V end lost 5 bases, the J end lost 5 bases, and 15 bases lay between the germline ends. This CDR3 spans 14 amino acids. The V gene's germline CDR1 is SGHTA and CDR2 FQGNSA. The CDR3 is CASSVTPWGETQYF. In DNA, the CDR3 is TGTGCCAGCAGCGTGACTCCCTGGGGCGAGACCCAGTACTTC.

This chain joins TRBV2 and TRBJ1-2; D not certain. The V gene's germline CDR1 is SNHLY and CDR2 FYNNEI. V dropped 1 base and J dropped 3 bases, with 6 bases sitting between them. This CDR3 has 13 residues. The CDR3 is CASSEGGYYGYTF. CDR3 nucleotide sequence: TGTGCCAGCAGTGAAGGAGGTTACTATGGCTACACCTTC. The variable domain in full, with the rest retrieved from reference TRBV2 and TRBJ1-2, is EPEVTQTPSHQVTQMGQEVILRCVPISNHLYFYWYRQILGQKVEFLVSFYNNEISEKSEIFDDQFSVERPDGSNFTLKIRSTKLEDSAMYFCASSEGGYYGYTFGSGTRLTVV.

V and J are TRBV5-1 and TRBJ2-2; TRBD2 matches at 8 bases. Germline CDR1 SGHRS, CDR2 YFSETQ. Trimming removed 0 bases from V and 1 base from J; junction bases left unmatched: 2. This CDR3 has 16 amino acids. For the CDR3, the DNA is TGCGCCAGCAGCTTGGACAGCGGGAGGAACACCGGGGAGCTGTTTTTT. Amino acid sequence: CASSLDSGRNTGELFF.

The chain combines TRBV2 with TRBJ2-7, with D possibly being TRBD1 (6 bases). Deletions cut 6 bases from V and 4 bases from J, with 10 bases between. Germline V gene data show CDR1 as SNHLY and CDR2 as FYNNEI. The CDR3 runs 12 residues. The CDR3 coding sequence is TGTGCCAGCAGCCCACAGGGTTACGAGCAGTACTTC. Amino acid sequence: CASSPQGYEQYF.

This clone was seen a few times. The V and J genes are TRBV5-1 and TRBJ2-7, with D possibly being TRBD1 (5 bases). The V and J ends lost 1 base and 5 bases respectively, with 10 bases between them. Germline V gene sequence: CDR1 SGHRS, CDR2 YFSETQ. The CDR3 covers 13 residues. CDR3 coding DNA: TGCGCCAGCAGCTTGCAGGGTACCAACGAGCAGTACTTC. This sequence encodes CASSLQGTNEQYF.

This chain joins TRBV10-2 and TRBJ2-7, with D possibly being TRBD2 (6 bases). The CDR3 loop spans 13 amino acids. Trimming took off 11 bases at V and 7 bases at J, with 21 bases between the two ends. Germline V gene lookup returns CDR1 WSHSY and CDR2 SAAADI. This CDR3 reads CAGTPEAAGEQYF. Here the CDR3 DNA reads TGCGCCGGGACTCCGGAGGCCGCTGGGGAGCAGTACTTC.

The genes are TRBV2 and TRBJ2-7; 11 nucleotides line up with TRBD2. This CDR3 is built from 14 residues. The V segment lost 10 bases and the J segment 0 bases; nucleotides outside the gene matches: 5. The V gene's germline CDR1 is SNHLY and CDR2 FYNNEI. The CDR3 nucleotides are TGTGCCACACAGACTAGCGGGGTCTCCTACGAGCAGTACTTC. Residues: CATQTSGVSYEQYF.

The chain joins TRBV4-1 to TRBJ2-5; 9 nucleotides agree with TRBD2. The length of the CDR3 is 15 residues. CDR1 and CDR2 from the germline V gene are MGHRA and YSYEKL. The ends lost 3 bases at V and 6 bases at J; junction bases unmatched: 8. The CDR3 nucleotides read TGCGCCAGCAGCCATCATATCGCGGGAGGGAAGACCCAGTACTTC. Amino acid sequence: CASSHHIAGGKTQYF.

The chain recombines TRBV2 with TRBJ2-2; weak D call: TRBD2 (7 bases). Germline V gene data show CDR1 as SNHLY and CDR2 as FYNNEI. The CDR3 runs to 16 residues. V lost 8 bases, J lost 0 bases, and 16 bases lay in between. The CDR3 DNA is TGTGCCAGCGGCAGGGGAGGGACCACGAACACCGGGGAGCTGTTTTTT. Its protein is CASGRGGTTNTGELFF.

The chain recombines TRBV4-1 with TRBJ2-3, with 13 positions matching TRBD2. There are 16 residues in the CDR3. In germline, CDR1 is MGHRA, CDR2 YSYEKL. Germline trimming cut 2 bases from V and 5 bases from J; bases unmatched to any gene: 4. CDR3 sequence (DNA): TGCGCCAGCAGCCAACCGACTAGCGGGAGGCGAGATACGCAGTATTTT. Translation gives CASSQPTSGRRDTQYF.

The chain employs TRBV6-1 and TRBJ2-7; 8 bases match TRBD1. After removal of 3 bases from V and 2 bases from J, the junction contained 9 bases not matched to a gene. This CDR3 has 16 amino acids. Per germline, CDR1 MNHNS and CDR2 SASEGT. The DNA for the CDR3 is TGTGCCAGCAGTGATCCGCCGGACAGGGCCGCCTACGAGCAGTACTTC. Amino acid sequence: CASSDPPDRAAYEQYF.

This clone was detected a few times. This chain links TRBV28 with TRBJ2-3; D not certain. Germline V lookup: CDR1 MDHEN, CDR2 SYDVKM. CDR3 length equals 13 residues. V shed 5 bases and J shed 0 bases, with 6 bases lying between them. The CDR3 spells CASSSPSTDTQYF. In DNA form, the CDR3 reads TGTGCCAGCAGTAGCCCTAGCACAGATACGCAGTATTTT.

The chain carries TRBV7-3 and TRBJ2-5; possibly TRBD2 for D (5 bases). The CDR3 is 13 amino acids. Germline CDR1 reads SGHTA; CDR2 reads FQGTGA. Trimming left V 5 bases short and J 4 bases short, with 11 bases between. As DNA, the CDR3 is TGTGCCAGCAGCCGAGGGTGGGGAGAGACCCAGTACTTC. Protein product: CASSRGWGETQYF.

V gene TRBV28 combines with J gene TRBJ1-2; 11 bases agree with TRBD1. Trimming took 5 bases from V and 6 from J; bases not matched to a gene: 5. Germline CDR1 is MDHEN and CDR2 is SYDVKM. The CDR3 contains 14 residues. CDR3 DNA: TGTGCCAGCAGTCCCCGGACAGGGGGCCATGGCTACACCTTC. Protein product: CASSPRTGGHGYTF.

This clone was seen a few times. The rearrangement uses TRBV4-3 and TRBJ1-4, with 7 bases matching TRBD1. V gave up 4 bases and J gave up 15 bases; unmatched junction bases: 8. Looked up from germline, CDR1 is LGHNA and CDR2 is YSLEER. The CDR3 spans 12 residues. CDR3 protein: CASSRNRGRVFF. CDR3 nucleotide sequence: TGCGCCAGCAGCCGGAACAGGGGACGAGTGTTTTTT.

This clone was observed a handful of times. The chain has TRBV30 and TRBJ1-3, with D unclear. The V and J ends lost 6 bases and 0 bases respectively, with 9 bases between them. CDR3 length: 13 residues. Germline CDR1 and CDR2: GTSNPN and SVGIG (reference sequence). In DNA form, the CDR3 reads TGTGCCTGCACCAGAGGCTCTGGAAACACCATATATTTT. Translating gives CACTRGSGNTIYF.

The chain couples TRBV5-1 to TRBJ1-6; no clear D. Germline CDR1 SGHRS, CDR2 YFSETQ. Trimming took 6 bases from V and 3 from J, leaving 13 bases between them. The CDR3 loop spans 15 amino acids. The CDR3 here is CASTASEGYNSPLHF. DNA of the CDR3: TGCGCCAGCACGGCGTCGGAGGGCTATAATTCACCCCTCCACTTT.

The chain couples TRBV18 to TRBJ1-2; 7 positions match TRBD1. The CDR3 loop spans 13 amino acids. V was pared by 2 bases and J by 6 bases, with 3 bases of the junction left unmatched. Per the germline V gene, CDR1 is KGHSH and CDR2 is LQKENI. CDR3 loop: CASSPDRVDGYTF. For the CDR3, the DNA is TGTGCCAGCTCACCAGACAGGGTGGATGGCTACACCTTC.

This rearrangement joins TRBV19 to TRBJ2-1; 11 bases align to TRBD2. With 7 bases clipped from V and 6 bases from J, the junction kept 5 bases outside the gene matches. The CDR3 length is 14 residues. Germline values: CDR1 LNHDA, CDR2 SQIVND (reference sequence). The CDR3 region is CASKRLAGSNEQFF. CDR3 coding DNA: TGTGCCAGTAAACGACTAGCGGGAAGCAATGAGCAGTTCTTC. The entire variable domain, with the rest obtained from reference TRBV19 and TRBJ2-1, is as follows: DGGITQSPKYLFRKEGQNVTLSCEQNLNHDAMYWYRQDPGQGLRLIYYSQIVNDFQKGDIAEGYSVSREKKESFPLTVTSAQKNPTAFYLCASKRLAGSNEQFFGPGTRLTVL.

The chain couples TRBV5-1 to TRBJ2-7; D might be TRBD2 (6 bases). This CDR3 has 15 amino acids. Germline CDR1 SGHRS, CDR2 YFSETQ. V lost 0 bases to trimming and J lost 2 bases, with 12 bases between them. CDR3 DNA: TGCGCCAGCAGCTTGGGGGGACTGGGTGCCTACGAGCAGTACTTC. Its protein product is CASSLGGLGAYEQYF.

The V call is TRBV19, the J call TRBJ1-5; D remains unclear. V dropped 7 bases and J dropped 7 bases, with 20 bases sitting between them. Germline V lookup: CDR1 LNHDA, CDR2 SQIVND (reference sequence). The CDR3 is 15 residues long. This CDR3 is CASTTLPRLGQPQHF. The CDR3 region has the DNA TGTGCCAGTACGACCCTTCCCCGCCTAGGCCAGCCCCAGCATTTT.